The TCR beta chain under discussion was sequenced for a study of T cells expressing NK-cell markers. Whole-study context: Seven sequenced donors out of eight were HCMV-seropositive, one seronegative. Study outcomes and limitations: Of CD8+ T cells, about 1.0-8% belonged to dominant NKG2C+ clonotypes in roughly 6 donors. The HCMV specificity of the expanded NKG2C+ T cell clones stayed unresolved.

A note on this clonotype: Its specificity is not known.

TCRdb reprocessed the 5' RACE reads, with one entry per CDR3 protein and no DNA. Its listing shows 550,000 to 600,000 distinct CDR3 sequences. Germline V lookup: CDR1 SQVTM, CDR2 ANQGSEA. The CDR3 sequence is 15 residues long. The sequence was collected from a man between 18 and 35 years old in good health. The chain is built from TRBV29-1 and TRBJ2-3; TCRdb designates TRBD2, a call that cannot be tested without DNA. Sequenced input: blood T cells: a sorted CD56 or NKG2C T cell subset, CD4+ or CD8+ T cells, or bulk PBMC T cells (not recorded which). The CDR3 loop is CSVEEGTSGRDTQYF.